The sequence of this T cell receptor (beta chain) was determined in a study of T cell repertoires in cytomegalovirus infection. Whole-study context: It can be stated that public TCR beta signatures indicated CMV infection as well as a matching HLA type. Whole-study findings and limits: Clonotype analysis showed dominance of the ex vivo response by HLA-C-restricted CMV-specific TCR beta clonotypes.

MiXCR, applied by TCRdb to the reads, yields one record per CDR3 protein. The sample holds under 600,000 distinct CDR3 sequences, 16% seen once. Germline-derived CDR1 and CDR2 are SQVTM and ANQGSEA. V shed 4 bases and J shed 7 bases, with 6 bases lying between them. The CDR3 covers 10 residues. There are many counts of this clonotype. No antigen is known for it. This TCR was recovered from a human donor in good health (CMV status not recorded). Some clones in this sample may be carry-over from other donors' samples. The V call is TRBV29-1, the J call TRBJ2-3; D remains ambiguous. The sample comprised CD8+ T cells from PBMCs. For the CDR3, the DNA is TGCAGCGTTGTTGGAAATACGCAGTATTTT. Protein: CSVVGNTQYF.